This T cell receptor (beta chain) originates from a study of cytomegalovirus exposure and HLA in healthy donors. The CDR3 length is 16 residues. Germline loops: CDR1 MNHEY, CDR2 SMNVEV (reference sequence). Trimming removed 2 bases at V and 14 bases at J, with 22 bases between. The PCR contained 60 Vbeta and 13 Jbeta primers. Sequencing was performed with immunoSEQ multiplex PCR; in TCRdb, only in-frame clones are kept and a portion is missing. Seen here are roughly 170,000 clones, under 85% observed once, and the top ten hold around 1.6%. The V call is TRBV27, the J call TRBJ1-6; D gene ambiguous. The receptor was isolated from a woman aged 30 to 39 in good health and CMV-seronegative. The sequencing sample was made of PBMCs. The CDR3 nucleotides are TGTGCCAGCAGTTTAGGGTCGGGAAGTTATCTTTGCACCCTCCACTTT. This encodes CASSLGSGSYLCTLHF.